A single count supports the clone carrying this T cell receptor beta chain. Amplification used 60 Vbeta primers and 13 Jbeta primers. Using immunoSEQ multiplex PCR, the repertoire was profiled, and TCRdb retains in-frame clones only, with some absent. The table shows about 64,000 clones, with around 64% occurring only once. This sample was included in a study of cytomegalovirus exposure and HLA in healthy donors. The sample comprised PBMCs. The clonotype originates from a woman between 45 and 60 years old in good health and CMV-seronegative.

CDR3 nucleotide sequence: TGTGCCAGCAGTGAAGCGGCTCCAGGGGGTGGTGAAGCTTTCTTT. Its protein is CASSEAAPGGGEAFF. V is TRBV2 and J is TRBJ1-1; 7 bases match TRBD1. V was clipped by 0 bases and J by 7 bases; unmatched bases: 8. This CDR3 comprises 15 residues. CDR1 SNHLY and CDR2 FYNNEI come from the germline V gene.